These T cell receptor beta chains were read from a single sample in a study of blood T cells in healthy people across ages. TCRdb itself ran the 5' RACE reads through MiXCR, one entry per CDR3 protein. The sample includes about 640,000 distinct CDR3 sequences, around three fifths of them seen just once. Input material: blood. These receptors came from a man between 60 and 75 years old in good health. Both conserved end residues are part of each CDR3. Fields, in order: CDR3 protein, CDR3 DNA, clone size, V gene, D gene, J gene. A D gene is named only where the DNA matches it firmly. Part of the rows lack a size; the others show once, few, many or a class for expanded clones.

cdr3_aa: CASSLPGQGTDTQYF; cdr3_nt: TGTGCCAGCAGCTTACCGGGACAGGGCACAGATACGCAGTATTTT; clone_size: NA; v_call: TRBV5-4; d_call: TRBD1; j_call: TRBJ2-3
cdr3_aa: CASRDASTDTQYF; cdr3_nt: TGTGCCAGCCGGGACGCTAGCACAGATACGCAGTATTTT; clone_size: NA; v_call: TRBV6-5; d_call: NA; j_call: TRBJ2-3
cdr3_aa: CSARGGTGRGAFF; cdr3_nt: TGCAGTGCTAGAGGTGGGACAGGGCGAGGAGCTTTCTTT; clone_size: NA; v_call: TRBV20-1; d_call: TRBD1; j_call: TRBJ1-1
cdr3_aa: CASSPQGLSYNEQFF; cdr3_nt: TGTGCCAGCAGCCCGCAAGGGCTCTCCTACAATGAGCAGTTCTTC; clone_size: NA; v_call: TRBV5-4; d_call: NA; j_call: TRBJ2-1
cdr3_aa: CARSDRGENTGELFF; cdr3_nt: TGTGCCCGCAGCGACAGGGGGGAGAACACCGGGGAGCTGTTTTTT; clone_size: once; v_call: TRBV21-1; d_call: NA; j_call: TRBJ2-2
cdr3_aa: CTSSLPNRAQYF; cdr3_nt: TGTACCAGCAGTTTGCCCAATCGGGCGCAGTACTTC; clone_size: NA; v_call: TRBV28; d_call: NA; j_call: TRBJ2-5
cdr3_aa: CASSLGRTSTGSPLHF; cdr3_nt: TGCGCCAGCAGCTTGGGCAGGACTAGCACGGGCTCACCCCTCCACTTT; clone_size: NA; v_call: TRBV5-1; d_call: NA; j_call: TRBJ1-6
cdr3_aa: CPTNDHEQYF; cdr3_nt: TGCCCCACTAACGACCACGAGCAGTACTTC; clone_size: NA; v_call: TRBV24-1; d_call: NA; j_call: TRBJ2-7
cdr3_aa: CASSRGLAGIQETQYF; cdr3_nt: TGTGCCAGCAGCCGCGGACTAGCGGGGATCCAAGAGACCCAGTACTTC; clone_size: NA; v_call: TRBV5-8; d_call: TRBD2; j_call: TRBJ2-5
cdr3_aa: CSAEIAGGSEQFF; cdr3_nt: TGCAGTGCAGAGATAGCGGGGGGATCCGAGCAGTTCTTC; clone_size: NA; v_call: TRBV20-1; d_call: TRBD2; j_call: TRBJ2-1
cdr3_aa: CAISEGDRGSYGYTF; cdr3_nt: TGTGCCATCAGTGAAGGGGACAGGGGGTCCTATGGCTACACCTTC; clone_size: few; v_call: TRBV10-3; d_call: TRBD1; j_call: TRBJ1-2
cdr3_aa: CSGTGTSLGYTF; cdr3_nt: TGCAGTGGGACAGGGACCTCTCTCGGCTACACCTTC; clone_size: NA; v_call: TRBV20-1; d_call: TRBD1; j_call: TRBJ1-2
cdr3_aa: CATSRDQGRANEQFF; cdr3_nt: TGTGCCACCAGCAGAGATCAAGGACGGGCGAATGAGCAGTTCTTC; clone_size: NA; v_call: TRBV15; d_call: NA; j_call: TRBJ2-1
cdr3_aa: CASRIRDRVVGEQYF; cdr3_nt: TGCGCCAGCAGGATCCGGGACAGGGTTGTGGGCGAGCAGTACTTC; clone_size: few; v_call: TRBV5-1; d_call: TRBD1; j_call: TRBJ2-7
cdr3_aa: CASSLWASGDDTQYF; cdr3_nt: TGTGCCAGCAGTTTATGGGCTAGCGGCGACGATACGCAGTATTTT; clone_size: once; v_call: TRBV28; d_call: TRBD2; j_call: TRBJ2-3
cdr3_aa: CSALAASGVQETQYF; cdr3_nt: TGCAGTGCTCTAGCGGCTAGCGGGGTCCAAGAGACCCAGTACTTC; clone_size: NA; v_call: TRBV20-1; d_call: TRBD2; j_call: TRBJ2-5
cdr3_aa: CASSSTGTRKFF; cdr3_nt: TGTGCCAGCAGTTCCACGGGGACTAGAAAGTTCTTC; clone_size: NA; v_call: TRBV27; d_call: TRBD2; j_call: TRBJ2-1
cdr3_aa: CASSSPNSGAGAQYF; cdr3_nt: TGTGCCAGCAGCTCTCCCAATAGCGGGGCCGGGGCCCAGTACTTC; clone_size: NA; v_call: TRBV7-6; d_call: TRBD2; j_call: TRBJ2-5
cdr3_aa: CASSLGYATGGTEQFF; cdr3_nt: TGTGCCAGCAGCTTAGGGTATGCTACAGGCGGTACTGAGCAGTTCTTC; clone_size: NA; v_call: TRBV7-9; d_call: NA; j_call: TRBJ2-1
cdr3_aa: CASSPTGRDTEAFF; cdr3_nt: TGTGCCAGCAGCCCGACAGGGAGGGACACTGAAGCTTTCTTT; clone_size: NA; v_call: TRBV12-3/TRBV12-4; d_call: TRBD1; j_call: TRBJ1-1
cdr3_aa: CSARDPGQGNSPLHF; cdr3_nt: TGCAGTGCTAGAGATCCGGGACAGGGGAATTCACCCCTCCACTTT; clone_size: few; v_call: TRBV20-1; d_call: TRBD1; j_call: TRBJ1-6
cdr3_aa: CSASDSQSEAFF; cdr3_nt: TGCAGTGCCTCGGACTCCCAGTCTGAAGCTTTCTTT; clone_size: NA; v_call: TRBV20-1; d_call: NA; j_call: TRBJ1-1
cdr3_aa: CASTTGTSGGFQETQYF; cdr3_nt: TGTGCCAGCACCACCGGGACTAGCGGAGGTTTCCAAGAGACCCAGTACTTC; clone_size: NA; v_call: TRBV11-2; d_call: TRBD2; j_call: TRBJ2-5
cdr3_aa: CASSEVRRTGHGYTF; cdr3_nt: TGTGCCAGCAGTGAAGTAAGGCGGACTGGGCACGGCTACACCTTC; clone_size: NA; v_call: TRBV2; d_call: NA; j_call: TRBJ1-2
cdr3_aa: CASSNFSTGPEGKLFF; cdr3_nt: TGTGCCAGCAGCAATTTTTCTACAGGGCCTGAGGGGAAACTGTTTTTT; clone_size: few; v_call: TRBV21-1; d_call: NA; j_call: TRBJ1-4
cdr3_aa: CASSYSASGEQYF; cdr3_nt: TGTGCCAGCAGTTACTCGGCGAGCGGCGAGCAGTACTTC; clone_size: NA; v_call: TRBV6-6; d_call: NA; j_call: TRBJ2-7
cdr3_aa: CASSHRDRLTDTQYF; cdr3_nt: TGTGCCAGCAGCCACCGGGACAGGCTCACAGATACGCAGTATTTT; clone_size: NA; v_call: TRBV3-1; d_call: TRBD1; j_call: TRBJ2-3